These 28 T cell receptor beta chains originate from one sample sequenced in a study of metastatic and nonmetastatic thyroid tumors. TCRdb re-clonotyped the PCR reads via MiXCR. The sample carries about 40,000 clones, about 15% recorded once. Not a single patient had been given any form of treatment at any point before undergoing thyroid surgery. Sequencing input: blood. The source of these receptors is a female donor with papillary thyroid cancer or a benign thyroid nodule (not recorded which). Some clones in this sample may be carry-over from other donors' samples.

There are many counts of this clone. The DNA for the CDR3 is TGTGCCATCAGTGCGGGCTCTGGAAACACCATATATTTT. Amino acids: CAISAGSGNTIYF. This chain uses TRBV10-3 with TRBJ1-3, with D unresolved. The CDR3 is 13 amino acids. The ends were cut back, 4 bases at V and 0 bases at J, with 4 bases in the middle. CDR1 is ENHRY and CDR2 is SYGVKD in the germline V gene.

At least ten counts were recorded for this clone. V gene TRBV6-2 or TRBV6-3 combines with J gene TRBJ2-1; 8 bases line up with TRBD2. The CDR3 extends over 17 amino acids. CDR1 is MNHEY and CDR2 is SVGEGT in the germline V gene. V shed 6 bases, J shed 7 bases, and the junction held 17 bases outside the gene matches. The CDR3 DNA reads TGTGCCAGCAGGGCCAATGAAGGTGCGGGAGGTAGGAATGAGCAGTTCTTC. Protein: CASRANEGAGGRNEQFF.

This clone was seen many times. The J gene is TRBJ2-7, the V gene TRBV29-1; TRBD2 matches 9 bases. With 7 bases clipped from V and 0 bases from J, the junction kept 4 bases outside the gene matches. The CDR3 consists of 13 residues. CDR1 and CDR2 (germline): SQVTM, ANQGSEA. The CDR3 protein is CSALAGSSYEQYF. The CDR3 DNA reads as TGCAGCGCCCTAGCGGGGAGCTCCTACGAGCAGTACTTC.

This clone was seen a single time. The chain carries TRBV7-8 and TRBJ2-2; D ambiguous. CDR3 length: 15 residues. Looked up from germline, CDR1 is SGHVS and CDR2 is FQNEAQ. The V gene lost 5 bases and the J gene lost 7 bases, with 17 bases spanning the gap. The CDR3 protein is CASSPFAVVDGELFF. In DNA, the CDR3 is TGTGCCAGCAGCCCCTTCGCGGTGGTTGACGGGGAGCTGTTTTTT.

This clone was found many times. The J gene is TRBJ1-5, the V gene TRBV10-2, with a tentative D call TRBD1 (6 bases). The CDR3 is 14 amino acids. The ends were cut back, 7 bases at V and 3 bases at J, with 13 bases in the middle. The germline gives CDR1 WSHSY, CDR2 SAAADI. As DNA, the CDR3 is TGCGCCAGCACACAGGGTCCCTTCAATCAGCCCCAGCATTTT. It is translated as CASTQGPFNQPQHF.

By share of the sample, this clone is medium-sized. This sequence joins TRBV30 and TRBJ1-6; D might be TRBD1 (6 bases). Trimming shortened V by 5 bases and J by 9 bases, and 11 bases separated the two germline ends. The length of the CDR3 is 12 residues. CDR1 is GTSNPN and CDR2 is SVGIG in the germline V gene (reference sequence). The CDR3 loop reads CAWHGGGSPLHF. CDR3 nucleotides: TGTGCCTGGCACGGGGGCGGTTCACCCCTCCACTTT.

In this sample, this clone turned up many times. Other DNA sequences in the same sample also yield this CDR3. V and J are TRBV11-1 and TRBJ2-3, with 11 positions matching TRBD1. The CDR3 covers 16 residues. Germline V gene data show CDR1 as SGHAT and CDR2 as FQDESV (reference sequence). V lost 0 bases and J lost 6; bases outside the gene matches: 5. The chain's CDR3 is CASSLAGQGVSDTQYF. In nucleotides, the CDR3 is TGTGCCAGCAGCTTAGCGGGACAGGGGGTATCGGATACGCAGTATTTT.

Many counts were recorded for this clone. One junction end does not reproduce the germline sequence, and a read error may be involved. This rearrangement joins TRBV7-7 to TRBJ2-5; TRBD2 might be the D (6 bases). CDR3 length: 14 residues. Germline V CDR1 and CDR2: SSHAT, FNYEAQ (reference sequence). CDR3 sequence (DNA): TGTGCTAGCAGCTTCAGCGGGTCCCAAGAGACCCAGTACTTC. Translation: CASSFSGSQETQYF.

Ten or more counts support this clone. The genes are TRBV30 and TRBJ2-3; no firm D call. Trimming removed 5 bases at V and 1 base at J, with 4 bases between. Looked up from germline, CDR1 is GTSNPN and CDR2 is SVGIG (reference sequence). The CDR3 totals 11 residues. The CDR3 sequence is CAWVGTDTQYF. The CDR3 DNA sequence: TGTGCCTGGGTCGGCACAGATACGCAGTATTTT.

This clone was seen ten or more times. The rearrangement uses TRBV19 and TRBJ2-6, with 8 bases matching TRBD1. V trimming: 3 bases; J trimming: 0 bases; junction bases outside the gene matches: 7. Germline values: CDR1 LNHDA, CDR2 SQIVND (reference sequence). CDR3 size: 18 residues. The CDR3 region is CASSMYGQGLSGANVLTF. For the CDR3, the DNA is TGTGCCAGTAGTATGTATGGACAGGGTCTCTCTGGGGCCAACGTCCTGACTTTC.

The sample holds many counts of this clone. The CDR3 here is CASSFGQGYEQYF. The CDR3 nucleotides are TGTGCCAGCAGCTTCGGACAGGGCTACGAGCAGTACTTC. The J gene is TRBJ2-7, the V gene TRBV9, with 8 bases identical to TRBD1. The CDR3 has 13 residues. Per the germline V gene, CDR1 is SGDLS and CDR2 is YYNGEE. With 4 bases clipped from V and 3 bases from J, the junction kept 3 bases outside the gene matches. Using reference TRBV9 and TRBJ2-7 for the parts outside the CDR3, the full variable domain is DSGVTQTPKHLITATGQRVTLRCSPRSGDLSVYWYQQSLDQGLQFLIQYYNGEERAKGNILERFSAQQFPDLHSELNLSSLELGDSALYFCASSFGQGYEQYFGPGTRLTVT.

In its sample, this clone was seen many times. J is TRBJ1-5 and V is TRBV15; possible D gene TRBD1, 5 bases. Trimming cost V 1 base and J 4 bases, with 20 bases left between them. This CDR3 is 18 amino acids long. Germline CDR1 is LNHNV and CDR2 is YYDKDF (reference sequence). CDR3 nucleotides: TGTGCCACCAGCAGAGGGCCGAGTGGGGCAGGGTGGAATCAGCCCCAGCATTTT. This encodes CATSRGPSGAGWNQPQHF.

This clone showed up just a few times. The V call is TRBV12-3 or TRBV12-4, the J call TRBJ1-5; D is undetermined. The CDR3 has 15 residues. V was pared by 6 bases and J by 6 bases, with 18 bases between. CDR3 region: CASSWLEVRGQPQHF. The CDR3 coding sequence is TGTGCCAGCAGCTGGCTGGAGGTCCGGGGTCAGCCCCAGCATTTT.

This clone was found a few times. The V call is TRBV27, the J call TRBJ2-1; perhaps TRBD2 as D (6 bases). This CDR3 is 15 amino acids long. Deletions cut 5 bases from V and 3 bases from J, with 14 bases between. From germline, CDR1 is MNHEY and CDR2 SMNVEV (reference sequence). The CDR3 nucleotides read TGTGCCAGCAGTCCGGCGGGAACAGACTACAATGAGCAGTTCTTC. It specifies CASSPAGTDYNEQFF.

This clone has ten or more counts. This chain joins TRBV18 and TRBJ2-1, with D maybe TRBD2 (5 bases). The germline gives CDR1 KGHSH, CDR2 LQKENI. CDR3 length: 12 amino acids. The V and J ends lost 1 base and 7 bases respectively, with 5 bases between them. The CDR3 coding sequence is TGTGCCAGCTCACCACGGGAGAATGAGCAGTTCTTC. This translates into CASSPRENEQFF.

In its sample, this clone was seen many times. This chain uses TRBV5-1 with TRBJ2-3; TRBD1 matches at 7 bases. Germline CDR1 and CDR2: SGHRS and YFSETQ. Trimming removed 0 bases from V and 2 bases from J; junction bases left unmatched: 3. This CDR3 has 15 residues. DNA of the CDR3: TGCGCCAGCAGCTTGGAGGGACAGCCCACAGATACGCAGTATTTT. Its protein product is CASSLEGQPTDTQYF.

This clone appeared many times. The chain uses TRBV10-3 and TRBJ2-7; D is ambiguous. The CDR3 has 14 residues. Per germline, CDR1 ENHRY and CDR2 SYGVKD. V shed 2 bases and J shed 1 base, with 9 bases lying between them. The CDR3 sequence is CAISEGVRSYEQYF. CDR3 DNA sequence: TGTGCCATCAGTGAGGGGGTCAGATCCTACGAGCAGTACTTC.

This clone is labeled as medium-sized. J is TRBJ1-1 and V is TRBV30, with 7 nucleotides matching TRBD1. The CDR3 spans 11 residues. Germline CDR1 and CDR2: GTSNPN and SVGIG (reference sequence). J gave up 10 bases and V 0 bases, and 2 bases lay outside the gene matches. CDR3 loop: CAWSVDRVAFF. DNA for the CDR3: TGTGCCTGGAGTGTTGACAGGGTAGCTTTCTTT.

Many counts were recorded for this clone. V usage is TRBV2 and J usage is TRBJ1-1, with 7 bases that match TRBD1. The V gene end was trimmed by 7 bases and the J gene end by 4 bases; junction bases not matched to a gene: 6. The CDR3 runs to 13 residues. Per the germline V gene, CDR1 is SNHLY and CDR2 is FYNNEI. CDR3 DNA sequence: TGTGCCAGCACCCGGGACAGCAGCACTGAAGCTTTCTTT. It yields the protein CASTRDSSTEAFF.

This clone was detected ten times or more. Being one base from a much bigger clone, this may be a read error. V gene TRBV11-1 combines with J gene TRBJ2-1; TRBD2 aligns across 7 bases. CDR1 and CDR2 from the germline V gene are SGHAT and FQDESV (reference sequence). The length of the CDR3 is 16 residues. With 8 bases clipped from V and 0 bases from J, the junction kept 10 bases outside the gene matches. CDR3 sequence reads: CASGPSSGTSYNEQFF. In nucleotides, the CDR3 is TGTGCCAGCGGCCCGAGCAGCGGGACCTCCTACAATGAGCAGTTCTTC.

As DNA, the CDR3 is TGTGCCAGCAGCCAAGGTCGGGGGGTGGGCAGAGATACGCAGTATTTT. Its protein product is CASSQGRGVGRDTQYF. The rearrangement links TRBV3-1 to TRBJ2-3, with 7 bases identical to TRBD2. The CDR3 loop spans 16 amino acids. Germline CDR1 is LGHDT and CDR2 is YNNKEL (reference sequence). V was clipped by 1 base and J by 5 bases; unmatched bases: 9.

This clone was picked up many times. This sample includes further DNA sequences coding for the same CDR3. The V gene is TRBV30, the J gene TRBJ2-7, with 10 bases identical to TRBD1. V trimming: 1 base; J trimming: 4 bases; junction bases outside the gene matches: 4. CDR1 GTSNPN and CDR2 SVGIG come from the germline V gene (reference sequence). The CDR3 has 14 amino acids. The CDR3 loop is CAWSDGTGDYEQYF. Here the CDR3 DNA reads TGTGCCTGGAGTGATGGGACAGGGGATTACGAGCAGTACTTC.

This clone has ten or more counts. The rearrangement links TRBV10-2 to TRBJ2-7; D remains ambiguous. The CDR3 covers 11 residues. V lost 5 bases and J lost 4, with 6 bases in between. The germline CDR1 and CDR2 sequences are WSHSY and SAAADI. CDR3 nucleotides: TGCGCCAGCAGTCTTTCTTACGAGCAGTACTTC. It specifies CASSLSYEQYF.

This clone was observed a few times. The chain is built from TRBV6-1 and TRBJ1-6; D uncertain. CDR1 MNHNS and CDR2 SASEGT come from the germline V gene. Trimming took off 2 bases at V and 10 bases at J, with 9 bases between the two ends. The CDR3 is made up of 13 amino acids. CDR3 sequence reads: CASSEIGLSPLHF. As DNA, the CDR3 is TGTGCCAGCAGTGAAATCGGGTTGTCACCCCTCCACTTT.

This chain connects TRBV18 to TRBJ1-3; the D is unclear. V lost 5 bases and J 0 bases, leaving 14 bases between the germline ends. CDR3 length: 16 amino acids. Per germline, CDR1 KGHSH and CDR2 LQKENI. The CDR3 region is CASSAWDPTSGNTIYF. DNA of the CDR3: TGTGCCAGCTCAGCCTGGGATCCTACCTCTGGAAACACCATATATTTT. Based on the CDR3 plus reference TRBV18 and TRBJ1-3, the full variable domain is NAGVMQNPRHLVRRRGQEARLRCSPMKGHSHVYWYRQLPEEGLKFMVYLQKENIIDESGMPKERFSAEFPKEGPSILRIQQVVRGDSAAYFCASSAWDPTSGNTIYFGEGSWLTVV.

With respect to this clone: Within the sample, other DNA sequences also encode this same CDR3. The chain uses TRBV28 and TRBJ1-5; maybe TRBD1 (5 bases). The CDR3 consists of 15 residues. The V end lost 7 bases, the J end lost 1 base, and 14 bases lay between the germline ends. Germline lookup yields CDR1 MDHEN and CDR2 SYDVKM. CDR3 nucleotides: TGTGCCAGCAAAGTAGATAGGGGAAGCAATCAGCCCCAGCATTTT. Its translation is CASKVDRGSNQPQHF.

This clone was seen repeatedly, ten times or more. This chain's CDR3 is CASSLIGDQGYTF. The CDR3 DNA is TGTGCCAGCAGCTTGATTGGGGACCAAGGCTACACCTTC. This rearrangement joins TRBV5-4 to TRBJ1-2; D may be TRBD1 (5 bases). The CDR3 runs to 13 residues. Germline assignment: CDR1 SGHNT and CDR2 YYREEE (reference sequence). V was cut by 1 base and J by 8 bases, with 12 bases left in between.

V usage is TRBV20-1 and J usage is TRBJ2-3; 8 bases are shared with TRBD2. This CDR3 is 15 amino acids long. Unmatched junction bases numbered 12, after V lost 6 bases and J lost 4 bases. CDR1 DFQATT and CDR2 SNEGSKA come from the germline V gene (reference sequence). As DNA, the CDR3 is TGCAGTGCAGGGCAAAGGGTAGCGGGATCAGATACGCAGTATTTT. It translates to CSAGQRVAGSDTQYF.